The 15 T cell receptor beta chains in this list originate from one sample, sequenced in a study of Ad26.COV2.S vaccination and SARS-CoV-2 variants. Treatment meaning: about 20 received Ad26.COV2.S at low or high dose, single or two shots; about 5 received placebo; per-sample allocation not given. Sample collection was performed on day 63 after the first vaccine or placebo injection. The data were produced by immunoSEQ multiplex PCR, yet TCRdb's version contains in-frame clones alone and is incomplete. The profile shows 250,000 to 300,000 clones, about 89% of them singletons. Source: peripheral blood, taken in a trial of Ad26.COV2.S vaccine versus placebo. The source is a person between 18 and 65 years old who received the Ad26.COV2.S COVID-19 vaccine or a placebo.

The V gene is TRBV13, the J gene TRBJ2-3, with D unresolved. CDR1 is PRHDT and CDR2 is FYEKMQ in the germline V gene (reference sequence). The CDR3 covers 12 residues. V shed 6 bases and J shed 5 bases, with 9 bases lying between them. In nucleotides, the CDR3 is TGTGCCAGCAGAAGCACGGGAGATACGCAGTATTTT. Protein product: CASRSTGDTQYF.

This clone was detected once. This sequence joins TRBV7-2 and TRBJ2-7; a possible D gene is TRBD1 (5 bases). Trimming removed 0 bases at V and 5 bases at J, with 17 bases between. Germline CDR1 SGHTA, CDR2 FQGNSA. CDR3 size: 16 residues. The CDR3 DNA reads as TGTGCCAGCAGCTTAGCGCCTACAGGCCTTCTGGACGAGCAGTACTTC. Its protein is CASSLAPTGLLDEQYF.

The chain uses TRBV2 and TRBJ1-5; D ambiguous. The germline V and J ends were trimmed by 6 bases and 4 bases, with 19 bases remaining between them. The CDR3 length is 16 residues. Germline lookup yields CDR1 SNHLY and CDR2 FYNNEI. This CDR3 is CASRGTTSQPNQPQHF. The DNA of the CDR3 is TGTGCCAGCAGAGGCACAACCTCCCAACCTAATCAGCCCCAGCATTTT. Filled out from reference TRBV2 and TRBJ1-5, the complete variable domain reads EPEVTQTPSHQVTQMGQEVILRCVPISNHLYFYWYRQILGQKVEFLVSFYNNEISEKSEIFDDQFSVERPDGSNFTLKIRSTKLEDSAMYFCASRGTTSQPNQPQHFGDGTRLSIL.

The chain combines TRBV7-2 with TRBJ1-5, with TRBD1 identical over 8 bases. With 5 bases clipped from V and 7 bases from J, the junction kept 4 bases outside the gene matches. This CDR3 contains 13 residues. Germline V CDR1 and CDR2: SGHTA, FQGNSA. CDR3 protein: CASSTRGQQPQHF. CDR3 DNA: TGTGCCAGCAGCACCAGGGGGCAACAGCCCCAGCATTTT. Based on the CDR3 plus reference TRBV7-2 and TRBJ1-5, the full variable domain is GAGVSQSPSNKVTEKGKDVELRCDPISGHTALYWYRQSLGQGLEFLIYFQGNSAPDKSGLPSDRFSAERTGGSVSTLTIQRTQQEDSAVYLCASSTRGQQPQHFGDGTRLSIL.

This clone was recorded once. Written as DNA, the CDR3 is TGTGCCAGCAGCGTAGGGGGGGTTGGCAATGAGCAGTTCTTC. It translates to CASSVGGVGNEQFF. V and J are TRBV9 and TRBJ2-1, with D possibly being TRBD2 (6 bases). Germline V gene data show CDR1 as SGDLS and CDR2 as YYNGEE. CDR3 length: 14 amino acids. V was pared by 0 bases and J by 6 bases, with 10 bases between.

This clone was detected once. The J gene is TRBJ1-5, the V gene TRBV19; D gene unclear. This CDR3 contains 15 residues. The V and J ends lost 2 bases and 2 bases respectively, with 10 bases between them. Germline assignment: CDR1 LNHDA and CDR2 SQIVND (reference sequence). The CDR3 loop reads CASSISGRGNQPQHF. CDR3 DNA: TGTGCCAGTAGTATATCGGGAAGAGGCAATCAGCCCCAGCATTTT.

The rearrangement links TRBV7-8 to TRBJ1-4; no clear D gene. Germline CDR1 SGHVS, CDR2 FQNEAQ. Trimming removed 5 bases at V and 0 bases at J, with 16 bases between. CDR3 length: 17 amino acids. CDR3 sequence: CASSRHGYGSTNEKLFF. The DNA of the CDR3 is TGTGCCAGCAGCCGCCACGGCTACGGATCAACTAATGAAAAACTGTTTTTT.

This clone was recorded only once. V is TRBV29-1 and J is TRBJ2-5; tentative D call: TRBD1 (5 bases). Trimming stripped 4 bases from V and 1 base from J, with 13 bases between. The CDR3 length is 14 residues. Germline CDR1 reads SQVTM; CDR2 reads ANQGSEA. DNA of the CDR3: TGCAGCGTTGGGGGCAGATTGGTCCAAGAGACCCAGTACTTC. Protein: CSVGGRLVQETQYF.

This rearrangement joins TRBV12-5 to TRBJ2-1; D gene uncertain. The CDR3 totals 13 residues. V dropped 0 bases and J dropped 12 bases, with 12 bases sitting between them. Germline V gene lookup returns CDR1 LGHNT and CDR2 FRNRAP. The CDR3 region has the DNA TGTGCTAGTGGTTTGGTATCGGTCTCCCCGCAGTTCTTC. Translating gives CASGLVSVSPQFF. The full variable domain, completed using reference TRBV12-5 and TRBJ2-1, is DARVTQTPRHKVTEMGQEVTMRCQPILGHNTVFWYRQTMMQGLELLAYFRNRAPLDDSGMPKDRFSAEMPDATLATLKIQPSEPRDSAVYFCASGLVSVSPQFFGPGTRLTVL.

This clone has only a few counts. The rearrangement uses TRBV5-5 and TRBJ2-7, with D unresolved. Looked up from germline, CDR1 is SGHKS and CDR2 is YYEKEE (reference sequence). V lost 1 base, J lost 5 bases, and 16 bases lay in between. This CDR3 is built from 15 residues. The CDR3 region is CASSLLPGVRDEQYF. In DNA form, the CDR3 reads TGTGCCAGCAGCTTGTTGCCAGGTGTTCGCGACGAGCAGTACTTC.

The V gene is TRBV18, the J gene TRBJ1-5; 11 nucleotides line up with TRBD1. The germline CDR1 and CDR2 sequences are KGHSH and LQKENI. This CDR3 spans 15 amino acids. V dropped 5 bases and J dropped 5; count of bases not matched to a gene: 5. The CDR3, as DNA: TGTGCCAGCTCAACGGGGACAGGGGGATATCAGCCCCAGCATTTT. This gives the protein CASSTGTGGYQPQHF.

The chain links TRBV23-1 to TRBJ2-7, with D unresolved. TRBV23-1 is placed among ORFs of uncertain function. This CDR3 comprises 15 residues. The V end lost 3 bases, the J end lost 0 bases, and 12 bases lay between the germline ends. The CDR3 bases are TGCGCCAGCAGTCACGTGAAGGGATTCTCCTACGAGCAGTACTTC. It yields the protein CASSHVKGFSYEQYF.

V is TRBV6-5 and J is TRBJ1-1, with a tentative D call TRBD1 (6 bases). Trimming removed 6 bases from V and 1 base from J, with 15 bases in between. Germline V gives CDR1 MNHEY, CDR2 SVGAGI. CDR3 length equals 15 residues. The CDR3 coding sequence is TGTGCCAGCAGCCGCAGCAGGGGAGGGAACACTGAAGCTTTCTTT. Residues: CASSRSRGGNTEAFF.

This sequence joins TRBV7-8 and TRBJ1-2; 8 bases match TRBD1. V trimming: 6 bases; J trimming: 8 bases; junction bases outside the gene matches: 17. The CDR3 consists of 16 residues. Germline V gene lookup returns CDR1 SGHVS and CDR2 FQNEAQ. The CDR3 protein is CASRRTFSRTGKGYTF. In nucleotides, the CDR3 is TGTGCCAGCAGACGTACCTTTTCGAGGACAGGGAAAGGCTACACCTTC.

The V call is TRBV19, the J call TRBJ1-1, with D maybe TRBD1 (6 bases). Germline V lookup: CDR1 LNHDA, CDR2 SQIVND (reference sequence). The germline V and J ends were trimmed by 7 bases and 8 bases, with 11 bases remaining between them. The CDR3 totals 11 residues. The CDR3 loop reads CASIDQGEAFF. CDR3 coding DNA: TGTGCCAGTATCGATCAGGGGGAAGCTTTCTTT.